This T cell receptor beta chain was sequenced during a study of T cell repertoires in cytomegalovirus infection. Study-level background: CMV epitopes that were recently identified and HLA-C-restricted were used alongside well-studied HLA-B-restricted ones. Public signatures in TCR beta pointed to CMV infection and matching HLA type.

Concerning this clonotype itself: Its antigen is undetermined.

TCRdb reanalysed the reads using MiXCR and keeps one entry per CDR3 protein. The sample includes 640,000 or so distinct CDR3 sequences, roughly 33% of them seen just once. Study-level results: CMV carriers having the relevant HLA were flagged by cumulative public TCR beta family frequency. Dominating the ex vivo response were HLA-C-restricted CMV-specific TCR beta clonotypes.

Germline trimming cut 2 bases from V and 2 bases from J; bases unmatched to any gene: 9. The CDR3 consists of 17 residues. This sequence originates from a human donor in good health (CMV status not recorded). Some clones in this sample may be carry-over from other donors' samples. Sequenced here: cultured PBMCs, sampled from culture after CMV antigen stimulation. The rearrangement uses TRBV12-3 or TRBV12-4 and TRBJ2-5; 9 bases agree with TRBD2. In DNA form, the CDR3 reads TGTGCCAGCAGTTTAAGACTAGCGGACGGTACACAAGAGACCCAGTACTTC. Amino acids: CASSLRLADGTQETQYF.